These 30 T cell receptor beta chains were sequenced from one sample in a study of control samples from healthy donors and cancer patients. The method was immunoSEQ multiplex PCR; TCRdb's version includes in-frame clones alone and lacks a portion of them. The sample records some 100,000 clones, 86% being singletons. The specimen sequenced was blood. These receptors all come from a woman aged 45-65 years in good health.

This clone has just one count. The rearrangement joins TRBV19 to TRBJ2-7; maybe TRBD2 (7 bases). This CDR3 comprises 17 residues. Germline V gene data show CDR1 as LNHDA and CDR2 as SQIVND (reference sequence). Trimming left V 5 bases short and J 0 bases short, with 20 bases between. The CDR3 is CASSRGAAASSSYEQYF. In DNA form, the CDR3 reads TGTGCCAGTAGTCGGGGGGCCGCCGCCTCCTCCTCCTACGAGCAGTACTTC.

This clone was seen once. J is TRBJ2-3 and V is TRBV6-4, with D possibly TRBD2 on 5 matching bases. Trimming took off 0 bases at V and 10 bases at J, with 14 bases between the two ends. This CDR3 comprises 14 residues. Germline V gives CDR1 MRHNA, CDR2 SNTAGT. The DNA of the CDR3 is TGTGCCAGCAGTGACTCCCTGTACCTCGGGGCGCAGTATTTT. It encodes CASSDSLYLGAQYF.

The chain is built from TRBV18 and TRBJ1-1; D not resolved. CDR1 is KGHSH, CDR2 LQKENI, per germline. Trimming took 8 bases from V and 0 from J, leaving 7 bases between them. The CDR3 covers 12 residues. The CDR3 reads CASVALNTEAFF. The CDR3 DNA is TGTGCCAGCGTGGCCTTGAACACTGAAGCTTTCTTT.

The CDR3 DNA sequence: TGTGCCAGCTCAATTCACCCGGATTCCCATAAGTTATATGGCTACACCTTC. Translating gives CASSIHPDSHKLYGYTF. The rearrangement links TRBV2 to TRBJ1-2; D is unclear. The CDR3 has 17 residues. The germline V and J ends were trimmed by 8 bases and 5 bases, with 27 bases remaining between them. The V gene's germline CDR1 is SNHLY and CDR2 FYNNEI.

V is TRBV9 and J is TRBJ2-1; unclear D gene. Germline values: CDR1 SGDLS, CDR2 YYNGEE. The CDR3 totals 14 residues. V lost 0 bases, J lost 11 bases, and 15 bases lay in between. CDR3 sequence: CASSVDFATNKQFF. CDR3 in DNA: TGTGCCAGCAGCGTAGACTTTGCGACGAATAAGCAGTTCTTC.

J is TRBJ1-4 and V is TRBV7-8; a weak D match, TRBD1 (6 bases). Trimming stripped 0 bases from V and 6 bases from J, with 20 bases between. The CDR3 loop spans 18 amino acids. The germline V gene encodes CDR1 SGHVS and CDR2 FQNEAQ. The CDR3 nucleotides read TGTGCCAGCAGCTTAGCGGGGGCAGGCGGAGTGGGTTATGAAAAACTGTTTTTT. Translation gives CASSLAGAGGVGYEKLFF.

The CDR3 sequence is CASSFIGAGFRTKGRAEAFF. Written as DNA, the CDR3 is TGTGCCAGCAGTTTTATCGGGGCAGGGTTTAGAACGAAAGGGAGGGCTGAAGCTTTCTTT. This chain links TRBV27 with TRBJ1-1; D might be TRBD1 (5 bases). V was clipped by 3 bases and J by 6 bases, with 32 bases between them. The CDR3 has 20 amino acids. The germline V gene encodes CDR1 MNHEY and CDR2 SMNVEV (reference sequence).

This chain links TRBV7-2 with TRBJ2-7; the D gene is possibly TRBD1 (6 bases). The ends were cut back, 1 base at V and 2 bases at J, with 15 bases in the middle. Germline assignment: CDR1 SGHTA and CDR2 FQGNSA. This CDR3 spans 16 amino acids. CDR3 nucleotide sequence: TGTGCCAGCAGCTTAGGACTCAGGGGTCCGACCTACGAGCAGTACTTC. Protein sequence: CASSLGLRGPTYEQYF.

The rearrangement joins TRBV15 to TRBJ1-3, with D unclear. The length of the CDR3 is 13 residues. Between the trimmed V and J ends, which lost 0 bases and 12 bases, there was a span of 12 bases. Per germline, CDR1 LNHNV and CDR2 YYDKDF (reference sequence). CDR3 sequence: CATSRDQLDVIYF. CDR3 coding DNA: TGTGCCACCAGCAGAGATCAATTAGACGTCATATATTTT.

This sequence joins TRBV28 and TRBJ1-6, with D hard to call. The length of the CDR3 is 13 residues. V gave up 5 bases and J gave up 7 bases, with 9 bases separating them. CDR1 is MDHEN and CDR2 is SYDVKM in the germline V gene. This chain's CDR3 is CASSARINSPLHF. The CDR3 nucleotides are TGTGCCAGCAGTGCAAGGATAAATTCACCCCTCCACTTT.

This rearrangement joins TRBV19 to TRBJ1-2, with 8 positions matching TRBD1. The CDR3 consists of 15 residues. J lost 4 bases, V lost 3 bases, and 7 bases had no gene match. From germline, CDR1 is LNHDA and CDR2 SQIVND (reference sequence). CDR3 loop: CASSIKGQGSYGYTF. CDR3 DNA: TGTGCCAGTAGTATCAAAGGACAGGGCTCCTATGGCTACACCTTC.

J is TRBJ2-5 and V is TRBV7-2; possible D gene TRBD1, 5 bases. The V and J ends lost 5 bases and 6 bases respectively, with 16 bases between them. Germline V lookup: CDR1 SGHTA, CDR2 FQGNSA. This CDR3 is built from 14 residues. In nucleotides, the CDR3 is TGTGCCAGCAGCCCCGTTAGGGGCACGAAGACCCAGTACTTC. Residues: CASSPVRGTKTQYF.

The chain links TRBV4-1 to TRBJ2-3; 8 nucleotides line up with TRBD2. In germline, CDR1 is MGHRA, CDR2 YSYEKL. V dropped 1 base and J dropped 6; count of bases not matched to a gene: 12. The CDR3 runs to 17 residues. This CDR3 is CASSQGGSGSSLDTQYF. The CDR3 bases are TGCGCCAGCAGCCAAGGGGGGAGCGGGAGTAGTCTCGATACGCAGTATTTT.

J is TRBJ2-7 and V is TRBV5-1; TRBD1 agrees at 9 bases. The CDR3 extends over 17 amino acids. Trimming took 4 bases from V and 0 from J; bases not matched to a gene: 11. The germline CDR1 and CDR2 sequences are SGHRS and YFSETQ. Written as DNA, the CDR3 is TGCGCCAGCAGCAGACAGGGGGATTTACTCTACTCCTACGAGCAGTACTTC. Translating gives CASSRQGDLLYSYEQYF.

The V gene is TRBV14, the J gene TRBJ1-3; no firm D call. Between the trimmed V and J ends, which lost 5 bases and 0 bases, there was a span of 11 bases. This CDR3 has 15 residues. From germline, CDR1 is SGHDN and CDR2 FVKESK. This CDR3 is CASSSSSFSGNTIYF. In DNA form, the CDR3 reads TGTGCCAGCAGCTCTTCAAGTTTCTCTGGAAACACCATATATTTT. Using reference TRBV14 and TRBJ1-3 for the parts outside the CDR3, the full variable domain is EAGVTQFPSHSVIEKGQTVTLRCDPISGHDNLYWYRRVMGKEIKFLLHFVKESKQDESGMPNNRFLAERTGGTYSTLKVQPAELEDSGVYFCASSSSSFSGNTIYFGEGSWLTVV.

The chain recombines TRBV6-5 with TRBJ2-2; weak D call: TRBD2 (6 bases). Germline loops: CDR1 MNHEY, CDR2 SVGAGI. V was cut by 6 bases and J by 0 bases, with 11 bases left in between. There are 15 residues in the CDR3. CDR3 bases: TGTGCCAGCAGGCCCGGGACTTCGAACACCGGGGAGCTGTTTTTT. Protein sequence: CASRPGTSNTGELFF.

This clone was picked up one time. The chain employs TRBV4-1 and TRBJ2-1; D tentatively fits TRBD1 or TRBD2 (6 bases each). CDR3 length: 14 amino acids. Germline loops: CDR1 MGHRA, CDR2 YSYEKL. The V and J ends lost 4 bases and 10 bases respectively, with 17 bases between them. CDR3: CASSLTKGGKEQFF. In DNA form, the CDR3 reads TGCGCCAGCAGCCTTACAAAGGGGGGTAAGGAGCAGTTCTTC.

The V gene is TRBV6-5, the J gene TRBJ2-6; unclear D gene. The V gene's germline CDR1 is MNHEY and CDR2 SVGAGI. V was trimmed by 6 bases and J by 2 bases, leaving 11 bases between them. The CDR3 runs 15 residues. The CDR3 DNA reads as TGTGCCAGCAGGACCCCCGGGCCTGGGGCCAACGTCCTGACTTTC. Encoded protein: CASRTPGPGANVLTF.

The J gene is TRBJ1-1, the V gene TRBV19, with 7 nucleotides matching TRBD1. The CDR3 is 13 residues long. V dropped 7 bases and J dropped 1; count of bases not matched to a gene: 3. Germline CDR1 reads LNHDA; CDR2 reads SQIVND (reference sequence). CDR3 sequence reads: CASNRGRNTEAFF. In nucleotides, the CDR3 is TGTGCCAGTAACAGGGGAAGGAACACTGAAGCTTTCTTT.

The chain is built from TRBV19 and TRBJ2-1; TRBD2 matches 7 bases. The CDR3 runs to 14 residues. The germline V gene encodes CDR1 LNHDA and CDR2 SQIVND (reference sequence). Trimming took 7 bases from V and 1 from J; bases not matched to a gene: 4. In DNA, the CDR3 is TGTGCCAGTATTAGCGGGCCTTCCTACAATGAGCAGTTCTTC. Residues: CASISGPSYNEQFF.

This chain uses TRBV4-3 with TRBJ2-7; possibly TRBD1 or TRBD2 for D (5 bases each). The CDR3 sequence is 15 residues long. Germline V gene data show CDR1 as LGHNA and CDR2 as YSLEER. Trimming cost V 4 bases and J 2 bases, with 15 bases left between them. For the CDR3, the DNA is TGCGCCAGCAGCCCCCGGTGGGGGATCGCCTACGAGCAGTACTTC. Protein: CASSPRWGIAYEQYF.

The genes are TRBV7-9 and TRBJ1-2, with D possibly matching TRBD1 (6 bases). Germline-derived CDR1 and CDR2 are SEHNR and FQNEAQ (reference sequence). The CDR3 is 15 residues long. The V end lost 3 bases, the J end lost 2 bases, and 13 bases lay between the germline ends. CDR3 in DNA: TGTGCCAGCAGCTTTGCGGGGGCGGTCAACTATGGCTACACCTTC. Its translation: CASSFAGAVNYGYTF.

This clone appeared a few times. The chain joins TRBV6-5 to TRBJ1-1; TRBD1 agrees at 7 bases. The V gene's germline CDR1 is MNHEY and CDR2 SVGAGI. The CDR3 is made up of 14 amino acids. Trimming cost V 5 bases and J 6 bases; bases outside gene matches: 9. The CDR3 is CASSPRQGGSEAFF. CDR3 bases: TGTGCCAGCAGTCCAAGACAGGGTGGTTCTGAAGCTTTCTTT.

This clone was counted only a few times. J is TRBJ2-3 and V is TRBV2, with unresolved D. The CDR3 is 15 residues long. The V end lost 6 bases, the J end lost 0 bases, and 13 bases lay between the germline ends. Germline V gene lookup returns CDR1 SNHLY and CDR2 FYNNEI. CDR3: CASRPQELSTDTQYF. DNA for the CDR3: TGTGCCAGCAGGCCCCAAGAACTTAGCACAGATACGCAGTATTTT.

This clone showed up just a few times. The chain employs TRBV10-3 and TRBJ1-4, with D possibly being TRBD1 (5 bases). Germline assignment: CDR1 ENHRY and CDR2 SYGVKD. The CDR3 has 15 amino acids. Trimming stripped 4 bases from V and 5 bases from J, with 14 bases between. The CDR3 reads CAISAQGRGNEKLFF. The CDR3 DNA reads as TGTGCCATCAGTGCCCAGGGTCGAGGAAATGAAAAACTGTTTTTT.

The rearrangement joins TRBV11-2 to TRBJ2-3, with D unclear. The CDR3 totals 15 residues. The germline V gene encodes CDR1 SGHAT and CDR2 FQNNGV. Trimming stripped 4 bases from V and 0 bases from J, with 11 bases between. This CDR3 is CASSSRTSSTDTQYF. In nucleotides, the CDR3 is TGTGCCAGCAGCTCAAGGACGTCTAGCACAGATACGCAGTATTTT.

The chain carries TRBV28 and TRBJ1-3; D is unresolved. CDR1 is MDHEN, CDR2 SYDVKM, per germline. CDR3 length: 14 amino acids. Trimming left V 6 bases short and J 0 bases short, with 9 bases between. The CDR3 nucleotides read TGTGCCAGCAGCAGACAAGCCTCTGGAAACACCATATATTTT. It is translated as CASSRQASGNTIYF.

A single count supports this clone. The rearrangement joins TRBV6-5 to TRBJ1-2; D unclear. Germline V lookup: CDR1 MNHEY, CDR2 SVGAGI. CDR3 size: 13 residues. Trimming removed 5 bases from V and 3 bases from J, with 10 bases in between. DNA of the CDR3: TGTGCCAGCAGTCAGGACCCAGACTATGGCTACACCTTC. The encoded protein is CASSQDPDYGYTF.

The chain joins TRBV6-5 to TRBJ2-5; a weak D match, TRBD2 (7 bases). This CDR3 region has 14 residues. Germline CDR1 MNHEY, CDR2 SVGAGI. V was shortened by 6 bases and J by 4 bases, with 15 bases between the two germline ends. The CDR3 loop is CASRFRGGIETQYF. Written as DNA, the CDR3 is TGTGCCAGCAGGTTCAGGGGAGGGATAGAGACCCAGTACTTC.

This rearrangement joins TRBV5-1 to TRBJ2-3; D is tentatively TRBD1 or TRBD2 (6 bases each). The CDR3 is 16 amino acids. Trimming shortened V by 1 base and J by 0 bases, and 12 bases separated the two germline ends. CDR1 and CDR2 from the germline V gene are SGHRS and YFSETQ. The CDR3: CASSLFPGASTDTQYF. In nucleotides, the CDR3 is TGCGCCAGCAGCTTGTTCCCGGGGGCTAGCACAGATACGCAGTATTTT.